The source of this T cell receptor beta chain is a study of cytomegalovirus exposure and HLA in healthy donors. Study-wide findings and caveats: V- and J-gene trimming of TCR beta was linked (in a later analysis) to a missense DCLRE1C variant. The presence/absence work took it that sequencing depth was about the same across donors.

Primers for the PCR totalled 60 Vbeta and 13 Jbeta. Measured with immunoSEQ multiplex PCR; TCRdb has only the in-frame clones, and not every one. The sample records approximately 260,000 clones, around 90% being singletons. The germline CDR1 and CDR2 sequences are LNHDA and SQIVND (reference sequence). V lost 1 base and J lost 1; bases outside the gene matches: 6. The CDR3 is made up of 18 amino acids. Notes on this clone: Antigen unknown.

The sequenced material came from PBMCs. This rearrangement joins TRBV19 to TRBJ2-2; 10 bases are a match to TRBD2. The source is a girl aged 2-10 years in good health and CMV-seronegative. CDR3 amino acids: CASSIVPGLAVNTGELFF. The CDR3, as DNA: TGTGCCAGTAGTATAGTCCCCGGACTAGCGGTGAACACCGGGGAGCTGTTTTTT.